The 23 T cell receptor beta chains below all came from one sample that was sequenced in a study of shared clonotypes between healthy human individuals. TCRdb keeps only in-frame clones here, not all; method: immunoSEQ multiplex PCR. The table lists about 510,000 clones, 79% of them singletons. Material: PBMCs. Every receptor here comes from a woman aged 40 to 50 in good health. Some clones in this sample may be carry-over from other donors' samples.

The chain recombines TRBV5-4 with TRBJ2-3, with 8 bases identical to TRBD2. The CDR3 is 15 residues long. V lost 4 bases and J lost 0; bases outside the gene matches: 4. Germline V gene data show CDR1 as SGHNT and CDR2 as YYREEE (reference sequence). The CDR3 DNA reads TGTGCCAGCAGCCCGGGCGGGAGGAGCACAGATACGCAGTATTTT. Its protein product is CASSPGGRSTDTQYF. Based on the CDR3 plus reference TRBV5-4 and TRBJ2-3, the full variable domain is ETGVTQSPTHLIKTRGQQVTLRCSSQSGHNTVSWYQQALGQGPQFIFQYYREEENGRGNFPPRFSGLQFPNYSSELNVNALELDDSALYLCASSPGGRSTDTQYFGPGTRLTVL.

The gene calls are TRBV9 and TRBJ2-7; 9 bases fit TRBD2. The CDR3 runs to 14 residues. J was trimmed by 7 bases and V by 3 bases; bases with no gene match: 8. CDR1 is SGDLS and CDR2 is YYNGEE in the germline V gene. The CDR3 nucleotides read TGTGCCAGCAGCGAATCGGGACTAGCTGGGGAGCAGTACTTC. This translates into CASSESGLAGEQYF.

This rearrangement joins TRBV30 to TRBJ2-3, with D tentatively TRBD2 (5 bases). The CDR3 length is 15 residues. Germline V gene lookup returns CDR1 GTSNPN and CDR2 SVGIG (reference sequence). V was shortened by 2 bases and J by 2 bases, with 14 bases between the two germline ends. The chain's CDR3 is CAWSFSDAYTDTQYF. CDR3 nucleotide sequence: TGTGCCTGGAGTTTTAGCGACGCCTACACAGATACGCAGTATTTT.

A few counts support this clone. CDR3 protein: CASSWDSQETQYF. The CDR3 coding sequence is TGTGCCAGCAGTTGGGACAGCCAAGAGACCCAGTACTTC. J is TRBJ2-5 and V is TRBV25-1; TRBD1 matches 7 bases. The junction had 1 base not matched to a gene; V was cut back by 5 bases and J by 1 base. Germline CDR1 reads MGHDK; CDR2 reads SYGVNS. This CDR3 contains 13 residues.

The chain has TRBV18 and TRBJ2-5; weak D call: TRBD1 (5 bases). V lost 2 bases and J 5 bases, leaving 15 bases between the germline ends. From germline, CDR1 is KGHSH and CDR2 LQKENI. The length of the CDR3 is 15 residues. The chain's CDR3 is CASSPLPQGPETQYF. As DNA, the CDR3 is TGTGCCAGCTCACCATTACCCCAGGGTCCGGAGACCCAGTACTTC.

The rearrangement joins TRBV7-9 to TRBJ2-1; D may be TRBD2 (5 bases). V was shortened by 0 bases and J by 5 bases, with 14 bases between the two germline ends. Germline CDR1 reads SEHNR; CDR2 reads FQNEAQ (reference sequence). The CDR3 loop spans 16 amino acids. The CDR3 loop reads CASSLARTSLNNEQFF. In DNA, the CDR3 is TGTGCCAGCAGCTTAGCGCGAACTAGTCTGAACAATGAGCAGTTCTTC.

J is TRBJ1-3 and V is TRBV19; D might be TRBD1 (5 bases). This CDR3 region has 16 residues. Trimming left V 3 bases short and J 0 bases short, with 12 bases between. CDR1 and CDR2 from the germline V gene are LNHDA and SQIVND (reference sequence). CDR3 in amino acids: CASSIRDGGSGNTIYF. CDR3 DNA: TGTGCCAGTAGTATCCGGGACGGGGGCTCTGGAAACACCATATATTTT.

J is TRBJ1-4 and V is TRBV30; D unclear. This CDR3 has 15 residues. Germline assignment: CDR1 GTSNPN and CDR2 SVGIG (reference sequence). V lost 3 bases to trimming and J lost 0 bases, with 11 bases between them. In DNA form, the CDR3 reads TGTGCCTGGAGGCTGAGCATTGCAACTAATGAAAAACTGTTTTTT. Translated: CAWRLSIATNEKLFF.

The chain has TRBV5-4 and TRBJ2-1, with 13 bases that match TRBD2. The germline gives CDR1 SGHNT, CDR2 YYREEE (reference sequence). Trimming removed 4 bases from V and 10 bases from J; junction bases left unmatched: 8. The CDR3 totals 15 residues. The CDR3 loop is CASSAPLAGGKEQFF. The CDR3 nucleotides are TGTGCCAGCAGCGCCCCACTAGCGGGAGGGAAAGAGCAGTTCTTC.

The V and J genes are TRBV7-6 and TRBJ2-7; D is perhaps TRBD1 or TRBD2 (7 bases each). CDR3 length equals 16 residues. The V gene lost 5 bases and the J gene lost 1 base, with 18 bases spanning the gap. The germline V gene encodes CDR1 SGHVS and CDR2 FNYEAQ. CDR3 loop: CASSPTTGRASYEQYF. The DNA for the CDR3 is TGTGCCAGCAGCCCCACGACAGGGAGGGCTTCCTACGAGCAGTACTTC.

The count of this clone is one. The chain has TRBV4-3 and TRBJ2-3; D perhaps matches TRBD2 (5 bases). The V and J ends lost 4 bases and 8 bases respectively, with 13 bases between them. This CDR3 contains 13 residues. The germline gives CDR1 LGHNA, CDR2 YSLEER. The CDR3 protein is CASSPGNSGTQYF. CDR3 nucleotide sequence: TGCGCCAGCAGCCCGGGAAACTCGGGTACGCAGTATTTT.

Remarks on this clone: The same CDR3 arises from other DNA sequences in this sample as well. The chain carries TRBV18 and TRBJ2-7; TRBD1 matches 9 bases. This CDR3 is 14 amino acids long. Trimming took 3 bases from V and 2 from J; bases not matched to a gene: 2. Germline V gene data show CDR1 as KGHSH and CDR2 as LQKENI. CDR3 amino acids: CASSPGQGPYEQYF. The CDR3 DNA reads as TGTGCCAGCTCACCGGGACAGGGCCCCTACGAGCAGTACTTC. Full variable domain (missing parts from reference TRBV18 and TRBJ2-7): NAGVMQNPRHLVRRRGQEARLRCSPMKGHSHVYWYRQLPEEGLKFMVYLQKENIIDESGMPKERFSAEFPKEGPSILRIQQVVRGDSAAYFCASSPGQGPYEQYFGPGTRLTVT.

V is TRBV11-2 and J is TRBJ1-3; a possible D gene is TRBD1 (5 bases). Trimming shortened V by 8 bases and J by 0 bases, and 8 bases separated the two germline ends. This CDR3 contains 13 residues. Germline V gives CDR1 SGHAT, CDR2 FQNNGV. The CDR3 here is CASAGNSGNTIYF. The CDR3 region has the DNA TGTGCCAGCGCAGGGAACTCTGGAAACACCATATATTTT.

V and J are TRBV5-1 and TRBJ2-1, with TRBD2 identical over 13 bases. After removal of 4 bases from V and 7 bases from J, the junction contained 8 bases not matched to a gene. Germline V lookup: CDR1 SGHRS, CDR2 YFSETQ. The CDR3 is 16 amino acids. As DNA, the CDR3 is TGCGCCAGCAGCGTACCCGGGACTAGCGGGATGAATGAGCAGTTCTTC. It specifies CASSVPGTSGMNEQFF.

This clone was detected only a few times. The CDR3 DNA reads as TGTGCCAGCAGCCAAGTGCGGTCCGGAGAGCAGTACTTC. Its translation: CASSQVRSGEQYF. The chain is built from TRBV14 and TRBJ2-7; no reliable D call. This CDR3 is 13 amino acids long. The germline V gene has CDR1 SGHDN and CDR2 FVKESK. Trimming removed 1 base from V and 7 bases from J, with 11 bases in between.

The chain carries TRBV19 and TRBJ1-2; D perhaps matches TRBD1 (6 bases). Germline V lookup: CDR1 LNHDA, CDR2 SQIVND (reference sequence). The CDR3 is made up of 13 amino acids. V lost 4 bases, J lost 6 bases, and 12 bases lay in between. The CDR3 sequence is CASSTYHRDGYTF. As DNA, the CDR3 is TGTGCCAGTAGTACCTACCACAGGGATGGCTACACCTTC.

V gene TRBV29-1 combines with J gene TRBJ2-1; D unresolved. Trimming stripped 6 bases from V and 3 bases from J, with 12 bases between. Germline CDR1 SQVTM, CDR2 ANQGSEA. The CDR3 runs to 13 residues. CDR3 nucleotides: TGCAGCGTCCTAACCGACGACTACAATGAGCAGTTCTTC. This codes for CSVLTDDYNEQFF.

In the case of this clone: A far larger clone is a single base away, which makes a read error likely. The V call is TRBV9, the J call TRBJ1-1; D not certain. The CDR3 covers 13 residues. Trimming cost V 0 bases and J 1 base, with 4 bases left between them. Germline V gene lookup returns CDR1 SGDLS and CDR2 YYNGEE. The CDR3 protein is CASSVGKNTEAFF. The CDR3 DNA follows: TGTGCCAGCAGCGTAGGGAAGAACACTGAAGCTTTCTTT.

The V and J genes are TRBV6-1 and TRBJ2-5; TRBD2 might be the D (5 bases). The CDR3 is 13 residues long. The V and J ends lost 8 bases and 4 bases respectively, with 14 bases between them. Germline V gives CDR1 MNHNS, CDR2 SASEGT. The CDR3 sequence is CASEGVRGETQYF. Here the CDR3 DNA reads TGTGCCAGCGAGGGAGTCCGGGGAGAGACCCAGTACTTC.

The chain has TRBV4-2 and TRBJ2-2, with 13 bases fitting TRBD2. J lost 8 bases, V lost 5 bases, and 11 bases had no gene match. The CDR3 length is 17 residues. The germline V gene has CDR1 LGHNA and CDR2 YNFKEQ. CDR3 sequence: CASSKGLAGVRLGELFF. The CDR3 DNA sequence: TGTGCCAGCAGCAAAGGACTAGCGGGAGTTAGGCTGGGGGAGCTGTTTTTT.

The genes are TRBV5-1 and TRBJ2-1; D remains unclear. The CDR3 runs to 12 residues. The germline V and J ends were trimmed by 2 bases and 5 bases, with 5 bases remaining between them. Germline CDR1 and CDR2: SGHRS and YFSETQ. The CDR3 coding sequence is TGCGCCAGCAGCTTCCGCAACAATGAGCAGTTCTTC. It specifies CASSFRNNEQFF. The entire variable domain, with the rest obtained from reference TRBV5-1 and TRBJ2-1, is as follows: KAGVTQTPRYLIKTRGQQVTLSCSPISGHRSVSWYQQTPGQGLQFLFEYFSETQRNKGNFPGRFSGRQFSNSRSEMNVSTLELGDSALYLCASSFRNNEQFFGPGTRLTVL.

This sequence joins TRBV6-1 and TRBJ2-3, with D perhaps given as TRBD1 or TRBD2 (5 bases each). Germline assignment: CDR1 MNHNS and CDR2 SASEGT. V dropped 2 bases and J dropped 2 bases, with 17 bases sitting between them. The CDR3 contains 17 residues. CDR3 coding DNA: TGTGCCAGCAGTGAACCGGGACGAGGGACCTACACAGATACGCAGTATTTT. Protein: CASSEPGRGTYTDTQYF.

This chain joins TRBV10-3 and TRBJ2-7, with D possibly TRBD1 on 6 matching bases. The V end lost 2 bases, the J end lost 5 bases, and 13 bases lay between the germline ends. The CDR3 covers 14 residues. Germline V gives CDR1 ENHRY, CDR2 SYGVKD. The CDR3 DNA is TGTGCCATCAGTGAGCTACAGGGTAACGACGAGCAGTACTTC. Translation gives CAISELQGNDEQYF.